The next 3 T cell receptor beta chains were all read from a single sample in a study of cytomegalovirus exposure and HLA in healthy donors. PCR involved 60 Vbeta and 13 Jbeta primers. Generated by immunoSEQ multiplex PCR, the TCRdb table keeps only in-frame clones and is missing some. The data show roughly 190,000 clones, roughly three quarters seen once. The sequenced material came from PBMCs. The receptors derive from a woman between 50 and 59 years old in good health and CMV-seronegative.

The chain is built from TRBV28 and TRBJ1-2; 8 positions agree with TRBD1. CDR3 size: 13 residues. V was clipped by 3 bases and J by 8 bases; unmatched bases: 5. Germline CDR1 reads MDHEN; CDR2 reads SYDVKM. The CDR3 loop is CASSFVRGLGYTF. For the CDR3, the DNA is TGTGCCAGCAGTTTTGTCAGGGGGCTAGGCTACACCTTC.

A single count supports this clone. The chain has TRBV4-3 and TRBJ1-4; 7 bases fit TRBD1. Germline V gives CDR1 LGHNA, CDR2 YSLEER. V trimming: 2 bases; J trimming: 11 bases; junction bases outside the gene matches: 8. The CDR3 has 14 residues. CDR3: CASSQTRDSTKLFF. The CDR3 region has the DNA TGCGCCAGCAGCCAAACCCGGGACAGCACGAAACTGTTTTTT.

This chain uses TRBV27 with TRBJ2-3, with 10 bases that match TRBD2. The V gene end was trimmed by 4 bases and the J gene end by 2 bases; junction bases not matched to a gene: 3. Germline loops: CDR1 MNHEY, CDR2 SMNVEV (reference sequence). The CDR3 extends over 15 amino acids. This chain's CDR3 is CASSSLAGATDTQYF. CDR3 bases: TGTGCCAGCAGTTCGCTAGCGGGGGCCACAGATACGCAGTATTTT.